What follows are 30 T cell receptor beta chains derived from one specimen sequenced in a study of Graves' ophthalmopathy and Graves' hyperthyroidism. The authors amplified TCR beta CDR3 regions from RNA transcripts. First-round RT-PCR with HTBI primers preceded a second-round multiplex PCR. TCRdb passed the multiplex PCR reads through MiXCR, listing each CDR3 protein once. This table holds 200,000 to 250,000 distinct CDR3 sequences, 20% to 25% found once. Sequencing was done on a sample of peripheral blood. The receptors shown here come from a woman aged 45-59 years with Graves' ophthalmopathy.

This CDR3 is CASSLIKAGGSLRETQYF. CDR3 bases: TGTGCCAGCAGCTTGATCAAGGCGGGGGGTTCCCTACGAGAGACCCAGTACTTC. The genes are TRBV5-6 and TRBJ2-5; 8 nucleotides line up with TRBD2. CDR1 is SGHDT, CDR2 YYEEEE, per germline. The trim removed 1 base at V and 4 bases at J, leaving 15 bases unmatched. CDR3 size: 18 residues. The variable domain in full, completed from reference TRBV5-6 and TRBJ2-5, reads DAGVTQSPTHLIKTRGQQVTLRCSPKSGHDTVSWYQQALGQGPQFIFQYYEEEERQRGNFPDRFSGHQFPNYSSELNVNALLLGDSALYLCASSLIKAGGSLRETQYFGPGTRLLVL.

There are many counts of this clonotype. The J gene is TRBJ2-7, the V gene TRBV28; 8 bases line up with TRBD2. Germline trimming cut 5 bases from V and 4 bases from J; bases unmatched to any gene: 10. The CDR3 is 15 residues long. In germline, CDR1 is MDHEN, CDR2 SYDVKM. CDR3 loop: CASSPPGGGRYEQYF. CDR3 nucleotide sequence: TGTGCCAGCAGTCCTCCCGGAGGCGGGAGGTACGAGCAGTACTTC.

This clonotype was seen at least ten times. The chain is built from TRBV15 and TRBJ1-6, with D hard to call. V was trimmed by 9 bases and J by 7 bases, leaving 13 bases between them. The CDR3 covers 13 residues. Per germline, CDR1 LNHNV and CDR2 YYDKDF (reference sequence). The DNA for the CDR3 is TGTGCCACTCAGACGGGTCCGAATTCACCCCTCCACTTT. This sequence encodes CATQTGPNSPLHF.

This clonotype showed up just once. The chain uses TRBV28 and TRBJ1-1; unclear D gene. The V end was cut by 2 bases, the J end by 5 bases, with 9 bases between. Germline-derived CDR1 and CDR2 are MDHEN and SYDVKM. This CDR3 has 13 residues. The chain's CDR3 is CASSLGSLTEAFF. The CDR3 DNA sequence: TGTGCCAGCAGTTTAGGGTCCCTAACTGAAGCTTTCTTT.

There are many counts of this clonotype. The CDR3 DNA reads TGCAGCGCGACTAGCGGGACGGGGGAGCAGTACTTC. Translation: CSATSGTGEQYF. The rearrangement uses TRBV29-1 and TRBJ2-7, with 11 bases identical to TRBD2. The CDR3 is made up of 12 amino acids. The V segment lost 7 bases and the J segment 7 bases; nucleotides outside the gene matches: 6. Germline V gene sequence: CDR1 SQVTM, CDR2 ANQGSEA.

This clonotype was seen ten or more times. The rearrangement joins TRBV27 to TRBJ2-7, with 7 bases lining up with TRBD2. The CDR3 spans 16 residues. J lost 6 bases, V lost 9 bases, and 20 bases had no gene match. The germline CDR1 and CDR2 sequences are MNHEY and SMNVEV (reference sequence). This chain's CDR3 is CARAKGRGGPFFEQYF. The CDR3 nucleotides are TGTGCCAGGGCCAAGGGAAGGGGAGGGCCCTTTTTCGAGCAGTACTTC.

The table lists this clonotype with many counts. The chain employs TRBV10-1 and TRBJ2-5; 11 bases are shared with TRBD2. This CDR3 spans 16 amino acids. CDR1 WNHNN and CDR2 SYGVQD come from the germline V gene (reference sequence). Trimming removed 2 bases from V and 3 bases from J; junction bases left unmatched: 5. The CDR3 coding sequence is TGCGCCAGCAGTGAGGACGGGACTAGCGGAAAAGAGACCCAGTACTTC. This encodes CASSEDGTSGKETQYF.

This clonotype appeared many times. V is TRBV6-5 and J is TRBJ2-2; perhaps TRBD1 as D (5 bases). Trimming stripped 6 bases from V and 2 bases from J, with 13 bases between. CDR1 MNHEY and CDR2 SVGAGI come from the germline V gene. This CDR3 is built from 15 residues. The CDR3 reads CASRPARTNTGELFF. In DNA, the CDR3 is TGTGCCAGCAGACCTGCTAGGACAAACACCGGGGAGCTGTTTTTT.

Ten or more counts support this clonotype. The chain combines TRBV15 with TRBJ1-4; D call uncertain. CDR1 LNHNV and CDR2 YYDKDF come from the germline V gene (reference sequence). V lost 1 base and J 6 bases, leaving 12 bases between the germline ends. The CDR3 contains 15 residues. The CDR3 region is CATSRGHRTDEKLFF. DNA for the CDR3: TGTGCCACCAGCAGAGGACATCGGACGGATGAAAAACTGTTTTTT.

CDR3 coding DNA: TGTGCCAGCAGCCTCGGGGCGACTAGCGGGAGGGCGGGGGAGACCCAGTACTTC. Encoded protein: CASSLGATSGRAGETQYF. V and J are TRBV28 and TRBJ2-5, with 14 nucleotides matching TRBD2. Germline V lookup: CDR1 MDHEN, CDR2 SYDVKM. This CDR3 spans 18 amino acids. The junction had 14 bases not matched to a gene; V was cut back by 6 bases and J by 5 bases.

This clonotype came up many times. The gene calls are TRBV18 and TRBJ2-5; TRBD1 is a possible D gene (5 bases). This CDR3 is built from 15 residues. Germline loops: CDR1 KGHSH, CDR2 LQKENI. The V and J ends lost 3 bases and 5 bases respectively, with 16 bases between them. CDR3 protein: CASSPRSGAGETQYF. CDR3 sequence (DNA): TGTGCCAGCTCACCGCGGTCAGGAGCAGGGGAGACCCAGTACTTC.

The chain links TRBV28 to TRBJ1-2; D is unclear. Trimming shortened V by 5 bases and J by 0 bases, and 13 bases separated the two germline ends. CDR3 length: 15 residues. The germline gives CDR1 MDHEN, CDR2 SYDVKM. The CDR3 sequence: CASSPVTGANYGYTF. CDR3 bases: TGTGCCAGCAGTCCAGTGACCGGGGCTAACTATGGCTACACCTTC.

Ten or more counts support this clonotype. This chain links TRBV19 with TRBJ2-1; the D call may be TRBD1 or TRBD2 (5 bases each). The CDR3 consists of 15 residues. Germline loops: CDR1 LNHDA, CDR2 SQIVND (reference sequence). V was cut by 6 bases and J by 8 bases, with 20 bases left in between. The chain's CDR3 is CASSPPGRRTYEQFF. In DNA, the CDR3 is TGTGCCAGTAGCCCACCGGGACGGCGTACCTATGAGCAGTTCTTC.

This clonotype occurred a few times. This chain connects TRBV3-1 to TRBJ2-5; D may be TRBD1 (5 bases). The CDR3 has 13 amino acids. From germline, CDR1 is LGHDT and CDR2 YNNKEL (reference sequence). The V end was cut by 10 bases, the J end by 2 bases, with 14 bases between. The CDR3 loop reads CATSRTLQETQYF. CDR3 nucleotide sequence: TGTGCCACCAGTAGGACACTGCAAGAGACCCAGTACTTC.

This clonotype was recorded many times. The V gene is TRBV7-8, the J gene TRBJ2-5; D not certain. The germline V gene encodes CDR1 SGHVS and CDR2 FQNEAQ. The germline V and J ends were trimmed by 4 bases and 7 bases, with 13 bases remaining between them. This CDR3 has 13 amino acids. As DNA, the CDR3 is TGTGCCAGCAGCTCGGCGGCAACGGGGACCCAGTACTTC. Its translation: CASSSAATGTQYF.

This clonotype was seen ten or more times. The J gene is TRBJ2-7, the V gene TRBV7-9, with D unresolved. The CDR3 spans 13 residues. Germline V gives CDR1 SEHNR, CDR2 FQNEAQ (reference sequence). V lost 3 bases and J lost 4, with 10 bases in between. CDR3: CASSFGDLYEQYF. CDR3 nucleotides: TGTGCCAGCAGCTTCGGAGACCTATACGAGCAGTACTTC.

This clonotype was seen a few times. At one end, the junction sequence differs from germline, possibly due to a read error. The chain couples TRBV2 to TRBJ2-7, with D possibly being TRBD2 (5 bases). The J call is in doubt because the DNA end fits TRBJ2-1 better. CDR1 is SNHLY and CDR2 is FYNNEI in the germline V gene. This CDR3 region has 12 residues. DNA of the CDR3: TGTGCCAGCACTGAAGGAGGCTACGAGCAGTTCTTC. Its translation: CASTEGGYEQFF.

The CDR3 here is CASSLDIQGYEQYF. For the CDR3, the DNA is TGTGCCAGCAGTCTCGACATACAGGGGTACGAGCAGTACTTC. The chain recombines TRBV27 with TRBJ2-7; 7 bases are shared with TRBD1. This CDR3 spans 14 amino acids. After removal of 5 bases from V and 4 bases from J, the junction contained 8 bases not matched to a gene. Germline CDR1 MNHEY, CDR2 SMNVEV (reference sequence).

This clonotype showed up just a few times. The chain has TRBV29-1 and TRBJ2-7; 7 bases map to TRBD2. The length of the CDR3 is 12 residues. V lost 6 bases to trimming and J lost 2 bases; unmatched junction nucleotides: 4. Germline CDR1 and CDR2: SQVTM and ANQGSEA. The CDR3 sequence: CSVIAGAYEQYF. The CDR3 coding sequence is TGCAGCGTAATAGCGGGTGCCTACGAGCAGTACTTC.

This clonotype was recorded many times. The CDR3 is CASSERLGLAGDGETQYF. CDR3 DNA: TGTGCCAGCAGTGAAAGGCTGGGACTAGCGGGAGATGGAGAGACCCAGTACTTC. V gene TRBV25-1 combines with J gene TRBJ2-5; 14 bases match TRBD2. This CDR3 has 18 amino acids. Germline V gene data show CDR1 as MGHDK and CDR2 as SYGVNS. V lost 2 bases and J lost 4; bases outside the gene matches: 9. The whole variable domain, filled in from reference TRBV25-1 and TRBJ2-5, reads EADIYQTPRYLVIGTGKKITLECSQTMGHDKMYWYQQDPGMELHLIHYSYGVNSTEKGDLSSESTVSRIRTEHFPLTLESARPSHTSQYLCASSERLGLAGDGETQYFGPGTRLLVL.

This clonotype was seen many times. The gene calls are TRBV6-5 and TRBJ2-2, with D possibly matching TRBD1 (5 bases). V was shortened by 6 bases and J by 3 bases, with 14 bases between the two germline ends. The CDR3 extends over 15 amino acids. Looked up from germline, CDR1 is MNHEY and CDR2 is SVGAGI. The chain's CDR3 is CASRARTGDTGELFF. The CDR3 nucleotides read TGTGCCAGCAGGGCTCGAACAGGAGACACCGGGGAGCTGTTTTTT.

J is TRBJ1-1 and V is TRBV4-1, with D perhaps matching TRBD1 (5 bases). The V gene lost 3 bases and the J gene lost 3 bases, with 14 bases spanning the gap. This CDR3 has 15 amino acids. The V gene's germline CDR1 is MGHRA and CDR2 YSYEKL. The CDR3 nucleotides read TGCGCCAGCAGCCAGGGTGTAGGGGTGTACACTGAAGCTTTCTTT. It codes for CASSQGVGVYTEAFF.

V gene TRBV24-1 combines with J gene TRBJ2-2, with 8 positions matching TRBD1. Germline lookup yields CDR1 KGHDR and CDR2 SFDVKD. The CDR3 has 16 residues. V lost 3 bases to trimming and J lost 5 bases; unmatched junction nucleotides: 7. Written as DNA, the CDR3 is TGTGCCACCAGTGATCCGGGACAGGCAGATACCGGGGAGCTGTTTTTT. Amino acids: CATSDPGQADTGELFF.

Many counts were recorded for this clonotype. The rearrangement links TRBV27 to TRBJ2-7, with 8 bases matching TRBD1. The J segment lost 0 bases and the V segment lost 9 bases, leaving 7 bases of the junction unmatched. CDR1 and CDR2 from the germline V gene are MNHEY and SMNVEV (reference sequence). The CDR3 contains 14 residues. The CDR3 nucleotides read TGTGCCAGTACCACGGGACAGGCCTCCTACGAGCAGTACTTC. Protein: CASTTGQASYEQYF.

The rearrangement uses TRBV28 and TRBJ2-7; TRBD1 matches at 8 bases. The CDR3 spans 14 residues. The V segment lost 6 bases and the J segment 3 bases; nucleotides outside the gene matches: 7. CDR1 is MDHEN and CDR2 is SYDVKM in the germline V gene. CDR3 amino acids: CASRMTGDIYEQYF. As DNA, the CDR3 is TGTGCCAGCAGAATGACAGGGGATATCTACGAGCAGTACTTC.

This clonotype occurred many times. The chain joins TRBV6-4 to TRBJ1-1; D is undetermined. CDR1 and CDR2 (germline): MRHNA, SNTAGT. V lost 8 bases and J lost 1, with 14 bases in between. This CDR3 contains 14 residues. CDR3 protein: CASGLLTENTEAFF. CDR3 sequence (DNA): TGTGCCAGCGGCCTCTTGACGGAGAACACTGAAGCTTTCTTT.

This clonotype was seen at least ten times. V and J are TRBV20-1 and TRBJ2-7, with 7 bases fitting TRBD2. V dropped 0 bases and J dropped 2; count of bases not matched to a gene: 4. Per the germline V gene, CDR1 is DFQATT and CDR2 is SNEGSKA (reference sequence). CDR3 length equals 14 residues. CDR3 loop: CSARDLGTTYEQYF. CDR3 nucleotides: TGCAGTGCTAGAGATCTGGGGACTACCTACGAGCAGTACTTC.

DNA of the CDR3: TGTGCCTGGAGTGGCCCTTCTCAGGGATCCGGGGAGCTGTTTTTT. Amino acid sequence: CAWSGPSQGSGELFF. This chain joins TRBV30 and TRBJ2-2, with D possibly matching TRBD1 (5 bases). The germline CDR1 and CDR2 sequences are GTSNPN and SVGIG (reference sequence). CDR3 size: 15 residues. Trimming pared 1 base from V and 6 bases from J, leaving 15 bases between. Full variable domain (remainder filled in from reference TRBV30 and TRBJ2-2): SQTIHQWPATLVQPVGSPLSLECTVEGTSNPNLYWYRQAAGRGLQLLFYSVGIGQISSEVPQNLSASRPQDRQFILSSKKLLLSDSGFYLCAWSGPSQGSGELFFGEGSRLTVL.

Many counts were recorded for this clonotype. The chain joins TRBV19 to TRBJ1-2; 8 bases match TRBD1. V trimming: 10 bases; J trimming: 2 bases; junction bases outside the gene matches: 3. The CDR3 runs 12 residues. Germline CDR1 reads LNHDA; CDR2 reads SQIVND (reference sequence). The CDR3 loop is CATRTGNYGYTF. For the CDR3, the DNA is TGTGCCACCAGGACAGGGAACTATGGCTACACCTTC.

This clonotype has more than one count but fewer than ten. The rearrangement uses TRBV5-1 and TRBJ2-7; 9 positions agree with TRBD1. The CDR3 runs to 13 residues. Germline loops: CDR1 SGHRS, CDR2 YFSETQ. After removal of 5 bases from V and 6 bases from J, the junction contained 6 bases not matched to a gene. The CDR3 loop is CASRGTGLGEQYF. The CDR3, as DNA: TGCGCCAGCAGGGGGACAGGGTTGGGCGAGCAGTACTTC. The complete variable domain, with remaining parts taken from reference TRBV5-1 and TRBJ2-7, reads KAGVTQTPRYLIKTRGQQVTLSCSPISGHRSVSWYQQTPGQGLQFLFEYFSETQRNKGNFPGRFSGRQFSNSRSEMNVSTLELGDSALYLCASRGTGLGEQYFGPGTRLTVT.